The 9 T cell receptor beta chains reported below all come from one sample, sequenced in a study of breast tumors, draining lymph nodes, adjacent tissues. From the multiplex PCR reads, TCRdb called clonotypes with MiXCR, one entry per CDR3 protein. The sample lists some 150,000 distinct CDR3 sequences, approximately 20% seen once, with roughly 2.7% in the top ten. The lymph nodes were axillary draining lymph nodes from breast cancer patients. Sequenced sample: axillary lymph node tissue. The receptors derive from a female donor with breast cancer. Some clones in this sample may be carry-over from other donors' samples.

The chain links TRBV5-1 to TRBJ2-5, with 12 bases fitting TRBD2. The J segment lost 5 bases and the V segment lost 4 bases, leaving 6 bases of the junction unmatched. CDR1 and CDR2 (germline): SGHRS, YFSETQ. This CDR3 comprises 15 residues. DNA for the CDR3: TGCGCCAGCAGCCCCTACCTAGCGGGGGGGGAGACCCAGTACTTC. It specifies CASSPYLAGGETQYF.

In its sample, this clonotype was seen many times. The chain uses TRBV7-2 and TRBJ1-3; D is possibly TRBD1 (6 bases). The germline V and J ends were trimmed by 2 bases and 2 bases, with 22 bases remaining between them. CDR1 SGHTA and CDR2 FQGNSA come from the germline V gene. The CDR3 has 19 amino acids. The CDR3 region is CASSLRPRRTGSAGNTIYF. The CDR3 nucleotides are TGTGCCAGCAGCTTACGCCCACGCAGAACAGGGTCTGCTGGAAACACCATATATTTT.

There are many counts of this clonotype. The chain employs TRBV7-8 and TRBJ1-2; no firm D call. The CDR3 covers 15 residues. The V end was cut by 0 bases, the J end by 3 bases, with 11 bases between. Germline lookup yields CDR1 SGHVS and CDR2 FQNEAQ. Here the CDR3 reads CASSLAAGRDYGYTF. The CDR3 coding sequence is TGTGCCAGCAGCTTAGCGGCAGGACGGGACTATGGCTACACCTTC. Combining the CDR3 with reference TRBV7-8 and TRBJ1-2 gives the whole variable domain GAGVSQSPRYKVAKRGQDVALRCDPISGHVSLFWYQQALGQGPEFLTYFQNEAQLDKSGLPSDRFFAERPEGSVSTLKIQRTQQEDSAVYLCASSLAAGRDYGYTFGSGTRLTVV.

The chain links TRBV6-6 to TRBJ2-1; TRBD2 aligns across 14 bases. The ends lost 2 bases at V and 7 bases at J; junction bases unmatched: 10. The CDR3 consists of 18 residues. Germline loops: CDR1 MNHNY, CDR2 SVGAGI (reference sequence). The CDR3: CASSYLGVGTSGRNEQFF. CDR3 DNA: TGTGCCAGCAGTTACCTGGGGGTCGGGACTAGCGGGAGAAATGAGCAGTTCTTC.

In its sample, this clonotype was seen many times. CDR3 residues: CASRPERGYSYEQYF. The CDR3 nucleotides are TGTGCCAGCAGGCCGGAGAGGGGATACTCCTACGAGCAGTACTTC. The genes are TRBV28 and TRBJ2-7; D possibly matches TRBD1 or TRBD2 (5 bases each). Trimming removed 6 bases from V and 0 bases from J, with 15 bases in between. Germline values: CDR1 MDHEN, CDR2 SYDVKM. The CDR3 sequence is 15 residues long.

This clonotype was counted many times. The chain carries TRBV20-1 and TRBJ2-3; D is ambiguous. Trimming took 6 bases from V and 7 from J, leaving 14 bases between them. The CDR3 is 12 residues long. Per germline, CDR1 DFQATT and CDR2 SNEGSKA (reference sequence). The CDR3 protein is CSARPSSYTQYF. Here the CDR3 DNA reads TGCAGTGCCAGACCCTCTAGTTATACGCAGTATTTT.

This clonotype was counted ten times or more. The J gene is TRBJ2-1, the V gene TRBV9; D gene unclear. The ends were cut back, 0 bases at V and 6 bases at J, with 13 bases in the middle. This CDR3 contains 15 residues. Germline values: CDR1 SGDLS, CDR2 YYNGEE. This CDR3 reads CASSVGAMNLNEQFF. CDR3 sequence (DNA): TGTGCCAGCAGCGTAGGAGCTATGAATCTCAATGAGCAGTTCTTC.

This clonotype has a count of ten or more. This sequence joins TRBV19 and TRBJ2-5; no clear D. The V end was cut by 3 bases, the J end by 5 bases, with 7 bases between. Per the germline V gene, CDR1 is LNHDA and CDR2 is SQIVND (reference sequence). The CDR3 covers 12 residues. This CDR3 is CASSILGETQYF. CDR3 nucleotides: TGTGCCAGTAGTATCTTAGGGGAGACCCAGTACTTC.

This clonotype was seen ten or more times. The CDR3 DNA follows: TGTGCCAGCAGTTACTCGACTGGAAGAAATGAGCAGTTCTTC. It codes for CASSYSTGRNEQFF. The chain combines TRBV6-6 with TRBJ2-1; D is ambiguous. This CDR3 has 14 residues. V gave up 0 bases and J gave up 7 bases, with 10 bases separating them. Germline V gene lookup returns CDR1 MNHNY and CDR2 SVGAGI (reference sequence).